The clone carrying this T cell receptor (beta chain) was seen a few times. The sample belongs to a study of cytomegalovirus exposure and HLA in healthy donors. Amplification used 60 Vbeta primers and 13 Jbeta primers. The table came from immunoSEQ multiplex PCR; TCRdb's copy has only in-frame clones and leaves some out. The sample shows approximately 90,000 clones, under 85% of them seen only once. The germline V and J ends were trimmed by 0 bases and 0 bases, with 9 bases remaining between them. This CDR3 has 15 amino acids. Germline values: CDR1 SGHDT, CDR2 YYEEEE. The gene calls are TRBV5-6 and TRBJ1-2; D unclear. The sequence came from a boy between 10 and 17 years old in good health and CMV-seronegative. Sequenced material: PBMCs. CDR3 protein: CASSLAAGANYGYTF. For the CDR3, the DNA is TGTGCCAGCAGCTTGGCCGCGGGTGCTAACTATGGCTACACCTTC.